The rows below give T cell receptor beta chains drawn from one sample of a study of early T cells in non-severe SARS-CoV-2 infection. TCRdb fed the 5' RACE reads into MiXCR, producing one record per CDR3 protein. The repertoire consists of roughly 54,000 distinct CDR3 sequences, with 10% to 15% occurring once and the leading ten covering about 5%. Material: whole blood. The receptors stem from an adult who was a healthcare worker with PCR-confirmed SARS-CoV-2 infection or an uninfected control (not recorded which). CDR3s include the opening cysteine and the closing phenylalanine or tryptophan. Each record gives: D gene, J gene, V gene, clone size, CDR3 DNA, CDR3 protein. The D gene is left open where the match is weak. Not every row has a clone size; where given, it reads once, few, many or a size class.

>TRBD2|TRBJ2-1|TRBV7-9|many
TGTGCCAGCAGCCATTGGACTAGCGACTACAATGAGCAGTTCTTC
CASSHWTSDYNEQFF
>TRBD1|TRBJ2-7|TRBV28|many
TGTGCCAGTTCCACGACAGGGGATTCATACGAGCAGTACTTC
CASSTTGDSYEQYF
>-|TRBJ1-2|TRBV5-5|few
TGTGCCAGCAGCTTGTATGTGGGGGAAAACTATGGCTACACCTTC
CASSLYVGENYGYTF
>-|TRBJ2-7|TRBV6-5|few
TGTGCCAGCAGTTACTCCCCCACCTACGAGCAGTACTTC
CASSYSPTYEQYF
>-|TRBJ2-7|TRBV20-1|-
TGCAGTGCCACTGGGACGCTCGAGCAGTACTTC
CSATGTLEQYF
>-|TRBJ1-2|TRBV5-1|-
TGCGCAAGCAGCTTTGGAGGGGAAGGCTACACCTTC
CASSFGGEGYTF
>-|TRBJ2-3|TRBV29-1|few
TGCAGCGTTGTCGGGATCCCCCCAGATACGCAGTATTTT
CSVVGIPPDTQYF
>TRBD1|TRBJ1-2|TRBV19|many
TGTGCCAGTAGTAAACAGGGGGACTATGGCTACACCTTC
CASSKQGDYGYTF
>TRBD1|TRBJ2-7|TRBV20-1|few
TGCAGTGCCCCCGGACAGGCCCTTAACGAGCAGTACTTC
CSAPGQALNEQYF
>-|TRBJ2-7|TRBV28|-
TGTGCCAGCGGCTCCCCTTGGGAGCAGTACTTC
CASGSPWEQYF
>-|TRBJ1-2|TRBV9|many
TGTGCCAGCAGCGCCCACAGTGATTTCCACTATGGCTACACCTTC
CASSAHSDFHYGYTF
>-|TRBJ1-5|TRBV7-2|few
TGTGCCAGCAGCTCGGAACAGGGCCAGCCCCAGCATTTT
CASSSEQGQPQHF
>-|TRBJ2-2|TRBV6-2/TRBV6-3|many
TGTGCCAGTCACAGGGGAGGAACCGGGGAGCTGTTTTTT
CASHRGGTGELFF
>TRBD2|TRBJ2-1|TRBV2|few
TGTGCCAGCAATGGCGGACTAGCGGGCGGTGAGCAGTTCTTC
CASNGGLAGGEQFF
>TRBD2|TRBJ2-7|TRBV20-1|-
TGCAGTGCTAGAGATCTTAGCGGGAACTCCTACGAGCAGTACTTC
CSARDLSGNSYEQYF
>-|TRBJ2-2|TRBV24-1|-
TGTGCAACCGGGACCGCCGGTTCGAGCGGGGAGCTGTTTTTT
CATGTAGSSGELFF
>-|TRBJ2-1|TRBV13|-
TGTGCCAGCAGCCCCGGACCAAACAATGAGCAGTTCTTC
CASSPGPNNEQFF
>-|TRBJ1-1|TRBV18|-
TGTGCCAGCTCACCACAAGGGAGGGTGACTGAAGCTTTCTTT
CASSPQGRVTEAFF
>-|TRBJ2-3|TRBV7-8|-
TGTGCCAGCAGCTTAGAGGGCGGGGACACAGATACGCAGTATTTT
CASSLEGGDTDTQYF
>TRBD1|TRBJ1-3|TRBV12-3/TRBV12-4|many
TGTGCCGCTGGTCGTAGGGGGCTAGTTGGAAACACCATATATTTT
CAAGRRGLVGNTIYF
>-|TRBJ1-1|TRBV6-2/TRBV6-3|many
TGTGCCAGCAGGTATACCTCAGGGGAAGCGATGTTCGCTTTCTTT
CASRYTSGEAMFAFF
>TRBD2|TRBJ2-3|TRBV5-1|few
TGCGCCAGCAGCTTGGGAGTGACTAGCGGGAGCACAGATACGCAGTATTTT
CASSLGVTSGSTDTQYF
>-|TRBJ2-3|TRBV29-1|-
TGCAGCGTGCGTCAGGGTTACACAGATACGCAGTATTTT
CSVRQGYTDTQYF
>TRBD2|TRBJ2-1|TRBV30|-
TGTGCCTGGAGGGTAGCGGGAGCCAATGAGCAGTTCTTC
CAWRVAGANEQFF
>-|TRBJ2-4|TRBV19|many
TGTGCCAGTAGTAGGTTGCAGGCCCAAGACATTCAGTACTTC
CASSRLQAQDIQYF
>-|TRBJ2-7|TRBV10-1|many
TGCGCCAGCAGTGAGTCTTCCTCCGGCTCCTACGAGCAGTACTTC
CASSESSSGSYEQYF
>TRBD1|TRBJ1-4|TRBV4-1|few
TGCGCCAGCAGCCGGGACAGGTATAATGAAAAACTGTTTTTT
CASSRDRYNEKLFF
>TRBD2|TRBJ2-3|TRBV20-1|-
TGCAGTGCTAGAGCTTGGGGATCTAGCGGGGCGGCAGATACGCAGTATTTT
CSARAWGSSGAADTQYF
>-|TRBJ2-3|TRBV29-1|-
TGCAGCGTTCGGTGGGACTCAAGCACAGATACGCAGTATTTT
CSVRWDSSTDTQYF
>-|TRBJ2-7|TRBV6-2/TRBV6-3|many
TGTGCCAGCAGACTTCAGAGCTACGAGCAGTACTTC
CASRLQSYEQYF
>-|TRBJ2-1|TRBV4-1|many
TGCGCCAGCAGCCAAGAGGGGTGGGGGGCCTACAATGAGCAGTTCTTC
CASSQEGWGAYNEQFF
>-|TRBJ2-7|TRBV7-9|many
TGTGCCAGCAGCTTATCCGGACTCCCTTACGAGCAGTACTTC
CASSLSGLPYEQYF
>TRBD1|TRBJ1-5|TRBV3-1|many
TGTGCCAGCAGCCAAGGAGGGCAGGGGGTTCAGCCCCAGCATTTT
CASSQGGQGVQPQHF
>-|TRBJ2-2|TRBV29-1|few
TGCAGCGTTGACCCCGGGAACACCGGGGAGCTGTTTTTT
CSVDPGNTGELFF
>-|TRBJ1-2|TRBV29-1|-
TGCAGCGTGGAAACAGGGTCCTATGGCTACACCTTC
CSVETGSYGYTF
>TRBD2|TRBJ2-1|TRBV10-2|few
TGCGCCAGCAGAGCGGGGAACAATGAGCAGTTCTTC
CASRAGNNEQFF
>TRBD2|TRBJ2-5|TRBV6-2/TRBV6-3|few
TGTGCCAGCAGTTCTGCTAGCGGAGAACAAGAGACCCAGTACTTC
CASSSASGEQETQYF
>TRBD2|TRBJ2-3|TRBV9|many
TGTGCCAGCAGCGCGATGGGACTAGCATTGAATACGCAGTATTTT
CASSAMGLALNTQYF
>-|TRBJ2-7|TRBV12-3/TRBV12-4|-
TGTGCCAGCGGCTATGCGGGGCGGGTCCCCTACGAGCAGTACTTC
CASGYAGRVPYEQYF
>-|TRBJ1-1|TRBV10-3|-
TGTGCCATCCTTGAGTATAAGGACACTGAAGCTTTCTTT
CAILEYKDTEAFF
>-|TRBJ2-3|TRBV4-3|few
TGCGCCAGCAGCCAAGCTTGGACGGTCACAGATACGCAGTATTTT
CASSQAWTVTDTQYF
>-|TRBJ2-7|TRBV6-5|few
TGTGCCAGCACCAGGAGTCGGACGTTAGGCTCCTACGAGCAGTACTTC
CASTRSRTLGSYEQYF
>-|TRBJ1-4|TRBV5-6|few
TGTGCCAGCAGCTTGGCCTTTGGAGGCCCCAATGAAAAACTGTTTTTT
CASSLAFGGPNEKLFF
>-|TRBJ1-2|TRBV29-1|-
TGCAGCGTGGTGACGGGAAACTTGTATGGCTACACCTTC
CSVVTGNLYGYTF
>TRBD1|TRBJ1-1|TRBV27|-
TGTGCCAGCAGTGATAGGACAGGCAGGACTGAAGCTTTCTTT
CASSDRTGRTEAFF
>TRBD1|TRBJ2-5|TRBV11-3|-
TGTGCCAGCAGCCAAGGGACAGGCGGAGAGACCCAGTACTTC
CASSQGTGGETQYF
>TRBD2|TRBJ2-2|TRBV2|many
TGTGCCAGCAGCCGGGAGGCCGGGGAGCTGTTTTTT
CASSREAGELFF
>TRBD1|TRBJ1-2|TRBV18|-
TGTGCCAGCTCACCCGGACAGGGTCACTATGGCTACACCTTC
CASSPGQGHYGYTF
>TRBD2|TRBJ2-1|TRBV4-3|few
TGCGCCAGCAGCCGCGGACTAGCGGGACTTGGGAATGAGCAGTTCTTC
CASSRGLAGLGNEQFF
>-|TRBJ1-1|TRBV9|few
TGTGCCAGCAGCGTAGACTGGGGGGCTGAAGCTTTCTTT
CASSVDWGAEAFF
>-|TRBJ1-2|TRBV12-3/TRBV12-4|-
TGTGCCAGCACAGAGGCCGGCCGGAATGGCTACACCTTC
CASTEAGRNGYTF
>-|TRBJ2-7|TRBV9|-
TGTGCCAGCAGCGTGGACGTCGGGACGTACGAGCAGTACTTC
CASSVDVGTYEQYF
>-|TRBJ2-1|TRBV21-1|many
TGTGCCAGCACTAAGGGGACGGAAAATGAGCAGTTCTTC
CASTKGTENEQFF